These 4 T cell receptor beta chains were sequenced from one sample in a study of CD8 T cells in Susac syndrome (dated by TCRdb to the late 2010s). Library preparation employed the immunoSEQ multiplex PCR assay. RNA was extracted using the RNeasy kit, and 0.5 to 1 microgram was reverse transcribed with random hexamers. TCRdb reprocessing: public reads trimmed at Q25 with fastp, clones called with MiXCR, in-frame beta chains kept. Rows merge per CDR3 protein into single entries with the most common DNA and genes. For this sample there are about 210,000 distinct CDR3 sequences; roughly 94% appear just once. The ten largest account for approximately 0.094% of the sample. Sequencing was performed on CD4+ T cells from PBMCs. The receptors were gathered from a human donor in good health.

This sequence joins TRBV29-1 and TRBJ2-1; 10 bases are shared with TRBD2. This CDR3 is 14 amino acids long. Germline V gene sequence: CDR1 SQVTM, CDR2 ANQGSEA. The junction had 7 bases not matched to a gene; V was cut back by 6 bases and J by 5 bases. Written as DNA, the CDR3 is TGCAGCGTCAGCGGGAGGGTCAGTAACAATGAGCAGTTCTTC. Protein sequence: CSVSGRVSNNEQFF.

The rearrangement links TRBV18 to TRBJ1-1; 7 bases agree with TRBD1. Germline-derived CDR1 and CDR2 are KGHSH and LQKENI. CDR3 length: 14 amino acids. Germline trimming cut 4 bases from V and 4 bases from J; bases unmatched to any gene: 6. This CDR3 is CASSLEQGSTEAFF. The CDR3 DNA reads as TGTGCCAGCTCACTCGAACAGGGGAGCACTGAAGCTTTCTTT.

This rearrangement joins TRBV23-1 to TRBJ2-1; a possible D gene is TRBD1 (5 bases). TRBV23-1 is flagged as an ORF with uncertain function. V lost 0 bases and J 2 bases, leaving 17 bases between the germline ends. The length of the CDR3 is 18 residues. CDR3 in amino acids: CASSQSKTRTRTYNEQFF. CDR3 coding DNA: TGCGCCAGCAGTCAATCGAAGACTCGGACACGAACCTACAATGAGCAGTTCTTC.

V gene TRBV29-1 combines with J gene TRBJ2-3; D remains unclear. The CDR3 has 13 amino acids. Looked up from germline, CDR1 is SQVTM and CDR2 is ANQGSEA. CDR3 in amino acids: CTVVFSSTDTQYF. Here the CDR3 DNA reads TGCACCGTGGTTTTCTCTAGCACAGATACGCAGTATTTT.